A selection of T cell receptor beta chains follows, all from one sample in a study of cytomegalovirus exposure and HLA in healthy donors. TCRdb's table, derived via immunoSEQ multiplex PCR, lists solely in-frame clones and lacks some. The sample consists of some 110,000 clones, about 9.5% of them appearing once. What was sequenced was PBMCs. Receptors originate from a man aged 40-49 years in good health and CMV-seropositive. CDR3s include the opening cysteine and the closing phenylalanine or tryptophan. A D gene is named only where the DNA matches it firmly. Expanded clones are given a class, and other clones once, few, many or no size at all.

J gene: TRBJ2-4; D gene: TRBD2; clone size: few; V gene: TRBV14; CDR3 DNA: TGTGCCAGCAGCGGACTAGCGGGAGCCAAAAACATTCAGTACTTC; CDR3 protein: CASSGLAGAKNIQYF
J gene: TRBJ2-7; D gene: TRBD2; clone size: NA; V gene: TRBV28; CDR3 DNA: TGTGCCAGCAGGTCTAGCGGCACCTACGAGCAGTACTTC; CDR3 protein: CASRSSGTYEQYF
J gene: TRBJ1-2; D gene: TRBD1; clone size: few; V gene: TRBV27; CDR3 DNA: TGTGCCAGCAGTACAGGGACAGGGTTTGGCTACACCTTC; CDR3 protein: CASSTGTGFGYTF
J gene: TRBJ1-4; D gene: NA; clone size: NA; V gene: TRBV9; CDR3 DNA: TGTGCCAGCAGCGTAGAAGGGGTAGGTGAAAAACTGTTTTTT; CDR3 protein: CASSVEGVGEKLFF
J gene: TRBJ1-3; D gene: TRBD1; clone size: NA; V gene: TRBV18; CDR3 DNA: TGTGCCAGCTCACCGACAGGGAGGACCATATATTTT; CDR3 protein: CASSPTGRTIYF
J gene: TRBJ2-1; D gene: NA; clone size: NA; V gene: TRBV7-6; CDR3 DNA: TGTGCCAGCAGTTCATATCTTGGGATAGCGGAACTAAGCTCCTACAATGAGCAGTTCTTC; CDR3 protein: CASSSYLGIAELSSYNEQFF
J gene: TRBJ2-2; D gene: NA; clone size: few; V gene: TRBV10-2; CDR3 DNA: TGCGCCAGCAGTTCCCCTGACACCGGGGAGCTGTTTTTT; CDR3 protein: CASSSPDTGELFF
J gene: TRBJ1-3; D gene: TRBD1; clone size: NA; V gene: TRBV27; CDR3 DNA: TGTGCCAGCAGTTCGGATCCGACAGGGAGAAGTGGAAACACCATATATTTT; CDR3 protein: CASSSDPTGRSGNTIYF
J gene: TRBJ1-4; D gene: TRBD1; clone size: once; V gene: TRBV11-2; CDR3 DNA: TGTGCCAGCAGCTTTACGTCGGGACAGGGCTATGAAAAACTGTTTTTT; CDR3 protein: CASSFTSGQGYEKLFF
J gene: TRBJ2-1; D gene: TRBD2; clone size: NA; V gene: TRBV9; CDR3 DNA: TGTGCCAGCAGCCTCCGACTAGCGGGAAGCGCCTACAATGAGCAGTTCTTC; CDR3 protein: CASSLRLAGSAYNEQFF
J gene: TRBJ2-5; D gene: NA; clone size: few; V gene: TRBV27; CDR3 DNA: TGTGCCAGCAGTTTAAGTCAAGCACTCCAAGAGACCCAGTACTTC; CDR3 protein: CASSLSQALQETQYF
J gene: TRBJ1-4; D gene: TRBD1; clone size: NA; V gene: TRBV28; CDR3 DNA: TGTGCCAGCAGTACACCGACAGGGACTAATGAAAAACTGTTTTTT; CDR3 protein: CASSTPTGTNEKLFF
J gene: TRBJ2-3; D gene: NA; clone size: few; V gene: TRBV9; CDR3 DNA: TGTGCCAGCAGCAACCTAGCAGACACAGATACGCAGTATTTT; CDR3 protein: CASSNLADTDTQYF
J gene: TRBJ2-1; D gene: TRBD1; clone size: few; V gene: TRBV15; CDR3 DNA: TGTGCCACCAGCAGAAACCGGGACAGGGGCGGTGAGCAGTTCTTC; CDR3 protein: CATSRNRDRGGEQFF
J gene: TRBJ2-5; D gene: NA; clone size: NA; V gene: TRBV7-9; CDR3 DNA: TGTGCCAGCAGCTTAGCTGGGTGGGAGTACCAAGAGACCCAGTACTTC; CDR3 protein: CASSLAGWEYQETQYF
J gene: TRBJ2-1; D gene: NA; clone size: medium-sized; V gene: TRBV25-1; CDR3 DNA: TGTGCCAGCAGTGAATATATTCGTGCAACAGGAGCTGAGAATGAGCAGTTCTTC; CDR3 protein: CASSEYIRATGAENEQFF
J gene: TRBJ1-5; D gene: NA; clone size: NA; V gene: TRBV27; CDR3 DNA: TGTGCCAGCACCCAAGGCAGGGGACAGCCCCAGCATTTT; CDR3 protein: CASTQGRGQPQHF
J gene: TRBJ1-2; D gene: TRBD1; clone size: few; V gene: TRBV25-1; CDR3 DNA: TGTGCCAGCAGTGACCCCAGGGGGGTGCAAGGCTACACCTTC; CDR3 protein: CASSDPRGVQGYTF
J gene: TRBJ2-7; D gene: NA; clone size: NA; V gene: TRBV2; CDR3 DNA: TGTGCCAGCAGTGATCTGGGCTTGGACTACGAGCAGTACTTC; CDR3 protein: CASSDLGLDYEQYF
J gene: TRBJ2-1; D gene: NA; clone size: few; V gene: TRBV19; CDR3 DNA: TGTGCCAGTAGTATAGTTCCGTCCAGTTATGAGCAGTTCTTC; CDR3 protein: CASSIVPSSYEQFF
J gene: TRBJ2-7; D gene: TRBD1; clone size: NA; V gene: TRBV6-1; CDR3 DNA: TGTGCCAGCAGTGGGACAGGAGTAAGAGTCTACGAGCAGTACTTC; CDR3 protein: CASSGTGVRVYEQYF
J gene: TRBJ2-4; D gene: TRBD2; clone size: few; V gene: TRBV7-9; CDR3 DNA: TGTGCCAGCAGCTTAACGAGCGGGAGGGGAAACATTCAGTACTTC; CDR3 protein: CASSLTSGRGNIQYF